This is a list of T cell receptor beta chains from one sample in a study of cytomegalovirus exposure and HLA in healthy donors. Libraries were prepared by immunoSEQ multiplex PCR; TCRdb keeps only in-frame clonotypes and omits some of them. The sample includes around 160,000 clones, 77% of them seen just once. The sequenced material came from PBMCs. The receptors stem from a male donor in good health and CMV-seropositive. CDR3s include the opening cysteine and the closing phenylalanine or tryptophan. D genes are given only for firm matches. The size of a clone is reported for some rows only, either as once, few or many, or as a class for expanded clones.

j_gene: TRBJ1-1
d_gene: -
abundance: -
v_gene: TRBV25-1
CDR3aa: CASSEHTGEAFF
CDR3nt: TGTGCCAGCAGTGAACACACAGGGGAAGCTTTCTTT

j_gene: TRBJ1-5
d_gene: -
abundance: -
v_gene: TRBV6-5
CDR3aa: CASSTYSNQPQHF
CDR3nt: TGTGCCAGCAGTACATATAGCAATCAGCCCCAGCATTTT

j_gene: TRBJ1-2
d_gene: -
abundance: -
v_gene: TRBV6-5
CDR3aa: CASSYSTGSGSGYTF
CDR3nt: TGTGCCAGCAGTTACTCCACAGGGTCCGGATCTGGCTACACCTTC

j_gene: TRBJ2-3
d_gene: TRBD2
abundance: -
v_gene: TRBV27
CDR3aa: CASSSSRLAGGRVTDTQYF
CDR3nt: TGTGCCAGCAGTTCCTCCCGACTAGCGGGGGGGCGGGTCACAGATACGCAGTATTTT

j_gene: TRBJ2-7
d_gene: -
abundance: -
v_gene: TRBV9
CDR3aa: CASSVGGEILYEQYF
CDR3nt: TGTGCCAGCAGCGTAGGGGGGGAGATCCTCTACGAGCAGTACTTC

j_gene: TRBJ2-3
d_gene: TRBD2
abundance: -
v_gene: TRBV4-1
CDR3aa: CASSLQTSGGTDTQYF
CDR3nt: TGCGCCAGCAGCCTACAGACTAGCGGGGGCACAGATACGCAGTATTTT

j_gene: TRBJ2-7
d_gene: TRBD1
abundance: -
v_gene: TRBV6-5
CDR3aa: CASSRDRADYEQYF
CDR3nt: TGTGCCAGCAGCCGCGACAGGGCCGACTACGAGCAGTACTTC

j_gene: TRBJ1-1
d_gene: -
abundance: -
v_gene: TRBV6-6
CDR3aa: CASRGGATEAFF
CDR3nt: TGTGCCAGCAGAGGGGGAGCCACTGAAGCTTTCTTT

j_gene: TRBJ1-2
d_gene: -
abundance: -
v_gene: TRBV7-9
CDR3aa: CASSLDRRLSNYGYTF
CDR3nt: TGTGCCAGCAGCTTAGACCGCCGGTTATCGAACTATGGCTACACCTTC

j_gene: TRBJ2-5
d_gene: TRBD1
abundance: -
v_gene: TRBV7-9
CDR3aa: CASSPGTGGLETQYF
CDR3nt: TGTGCCAGCAGCCCCGGGACAGGGGGCTTAGAGACCCAGTACTTC

j_gene: TRBJ2-1
d_gene: TRBD1
abundance: -
v_gene: TRBV27
CDR3aa: CASSWGQGAYEQFF
CDR3nt: TGTGCCAGCAGTTGGGGACAGGGGGCCTATGAGCAGTTCTTC

j_gene: TRBJ1-5
d_gene: -
abundance: -
v_gene: TRBV6-1
CDR3aa: CASTPRGGLEPQHF
CDR3nt: TGTGCCAGCACTCCCCGCGGGGGGTTGGAGCCCCAGCATTTT

j_gene: TRBJ2-7
d_gene: -
abundance: -
v_gene: TRBV29-1
CDR3aa: CSAAVGQDSYEQYF
CDR3nt: TGCAGCGCCGCAGTGGGGCAGGACTCCTACGAGCAGTACTTC

j_gene: TRBJ2-3
d_gene: -
abundance: once
v_gene: TRBV6-6
CDR3aa: CASSTGITDTQYF
CDR3nt: TGTGCCAGCAGTACGGGAATCACAGATACGCAGTATTTT

j_gene: TRBJ2-1
d_gene: -
abundance: -
v_gene: TRBV6-4
CDR3aa: CASSESQNNEQFF
CDR3nt: TGTGCCAGCAGTGAGTCCCAAAACAATGAGCAGTTCTTC

j_gene: TRBJ2-3
d_gene: TRBD2
abundance: once
v_gene: TRBV5-1
CDR3aa: CASSPGLASHTQYF
CDR3nt: TGCGCCAGCAGCCCCGGACTAGCGAGCCATACGCAGTATTTT